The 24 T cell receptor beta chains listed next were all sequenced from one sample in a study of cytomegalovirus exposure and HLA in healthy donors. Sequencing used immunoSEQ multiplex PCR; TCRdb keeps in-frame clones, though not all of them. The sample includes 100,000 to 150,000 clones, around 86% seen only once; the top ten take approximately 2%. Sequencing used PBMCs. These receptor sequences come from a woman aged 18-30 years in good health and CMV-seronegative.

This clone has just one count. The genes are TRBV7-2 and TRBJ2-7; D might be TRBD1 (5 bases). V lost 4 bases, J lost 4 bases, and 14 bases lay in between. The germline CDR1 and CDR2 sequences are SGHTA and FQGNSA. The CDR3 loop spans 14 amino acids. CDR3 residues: CASSWGPTPYEQYF. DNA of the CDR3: TGTGCCAGCAGCTGGGGCCCAACACCTTACGAGCAGTACTTC.

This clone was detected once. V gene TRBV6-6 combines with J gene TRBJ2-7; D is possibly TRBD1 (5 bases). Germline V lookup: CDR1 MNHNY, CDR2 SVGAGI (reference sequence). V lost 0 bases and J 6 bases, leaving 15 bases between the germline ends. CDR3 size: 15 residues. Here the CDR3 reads CASSYSGAGRGEQYF. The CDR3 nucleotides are TGTGCCAGCAGTTACTCAGGGGCCGGCCGAGGCGAGCAGTACTTC.

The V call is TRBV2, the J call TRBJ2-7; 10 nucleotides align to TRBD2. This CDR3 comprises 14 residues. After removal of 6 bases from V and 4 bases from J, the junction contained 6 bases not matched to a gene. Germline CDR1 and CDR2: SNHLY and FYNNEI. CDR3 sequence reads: CASRPGLATYEQYF. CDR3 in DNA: TGTGCCAGCAGGCCGGGACTAGCGACTTACGAGCAGTACTTC. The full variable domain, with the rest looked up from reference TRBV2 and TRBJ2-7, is EPEVTQTPSHQVTQMGQEVILRCVPISNHLYFYWYRQILGQKVEFLVSFYNNEISEKSEIFDDQFSVERPDGSNFTLKIRSTKLEDSAMYFCASRPGLATYEQYFGPGTRLTVT.

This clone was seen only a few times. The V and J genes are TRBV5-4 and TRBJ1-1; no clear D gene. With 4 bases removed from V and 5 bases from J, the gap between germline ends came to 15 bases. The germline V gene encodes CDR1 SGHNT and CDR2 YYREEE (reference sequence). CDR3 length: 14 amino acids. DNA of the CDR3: TGTGCCAGCAGCCTAGGATATCGAGGGACTGAAGCTTTCTTT. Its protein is CASSLGYRGTEAFF.

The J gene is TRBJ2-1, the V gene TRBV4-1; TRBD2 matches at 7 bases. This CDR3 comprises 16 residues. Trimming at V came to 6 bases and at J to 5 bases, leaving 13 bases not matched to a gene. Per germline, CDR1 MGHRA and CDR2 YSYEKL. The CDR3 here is CASSKGRASGHNEQFF. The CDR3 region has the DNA TGCGCCAGCAGTAAAGGTAGGGCTAGCGGCCACAATGAGCAGTTCTTC.

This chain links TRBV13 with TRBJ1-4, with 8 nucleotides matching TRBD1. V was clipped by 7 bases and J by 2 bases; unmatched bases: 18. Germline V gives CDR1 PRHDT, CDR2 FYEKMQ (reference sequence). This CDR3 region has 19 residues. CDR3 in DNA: TGTGCCAGCAAATCCTCACCCGGACAGGGAATGGCTACTAATGAAAAACTGTTTTTT. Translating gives CASKSSPGQGMATNEKLFF. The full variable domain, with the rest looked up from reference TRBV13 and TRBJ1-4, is AAGVIQSPRHLIKEKRETATLKCYPIPRHDTVYWYQQGPGQDPQFLISFYEKMQSDKGSIPDRFSAQQFSDYHSELNMSSLELGDSALYFCASKSSPGQGMATNEKLFFGSGTQLSVL.

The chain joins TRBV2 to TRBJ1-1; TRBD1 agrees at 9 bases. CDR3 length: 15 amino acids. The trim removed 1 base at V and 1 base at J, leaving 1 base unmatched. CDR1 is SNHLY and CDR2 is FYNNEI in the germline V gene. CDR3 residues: CASSEGTGENTEAFF. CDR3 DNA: TGTGCCAGCAGTGAAGGGACAGGGGAGAACACTGAAGCTTTCTTT. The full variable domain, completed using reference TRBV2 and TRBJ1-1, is EPEVTQTPSHQVTQMGQEVILRCVPISNHLYFYWYRQILGQKVEFLVSFYNNEISEKSEIFDDQFSVERPDGSNFTLKIRSTKLEDSAMYFCASSEGTGENTEAFFGQGTRLTVV.

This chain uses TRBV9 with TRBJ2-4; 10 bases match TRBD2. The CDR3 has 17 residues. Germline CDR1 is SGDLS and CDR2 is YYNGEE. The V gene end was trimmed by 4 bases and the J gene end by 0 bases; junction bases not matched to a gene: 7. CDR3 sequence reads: CASSPRLAGGAKNIQYF. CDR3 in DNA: TGTGCCAGCAGCCCTCGACTAGCGGGTGGAGCCAAAAACATTCAGTACTTC.

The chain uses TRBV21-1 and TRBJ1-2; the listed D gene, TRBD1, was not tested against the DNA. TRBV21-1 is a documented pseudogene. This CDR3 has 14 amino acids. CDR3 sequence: CASSHAQGSCGYTF. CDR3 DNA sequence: TGTGCCAGCAGCCATGCCCAGGGATCCTGTGGCTACACCTTC.

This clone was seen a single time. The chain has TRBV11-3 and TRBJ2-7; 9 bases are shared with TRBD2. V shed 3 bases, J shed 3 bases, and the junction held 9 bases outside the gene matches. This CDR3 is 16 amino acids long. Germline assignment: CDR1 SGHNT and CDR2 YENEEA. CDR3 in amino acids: CASSLVWTSVFYEQYF. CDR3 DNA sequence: TGTGCCAGCAGCTTGGTTTGGACTAGCGTATTCTACGAGCAGTACTTC.

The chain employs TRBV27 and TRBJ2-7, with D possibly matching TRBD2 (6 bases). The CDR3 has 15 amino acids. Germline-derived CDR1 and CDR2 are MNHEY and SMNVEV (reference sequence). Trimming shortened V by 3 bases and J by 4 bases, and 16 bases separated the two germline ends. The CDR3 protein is CASSFTVGGGYEQYF. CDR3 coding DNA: TGTGCCAGCAGTTTCACCGTTGGTGGAGGGTACGAGCAGTACTTC.

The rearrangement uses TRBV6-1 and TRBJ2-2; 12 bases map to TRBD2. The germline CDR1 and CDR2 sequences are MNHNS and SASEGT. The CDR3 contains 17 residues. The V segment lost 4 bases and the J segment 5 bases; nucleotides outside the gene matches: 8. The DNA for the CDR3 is TGTGCCAGCAGTGGATTAGGGCTAGCGGGAGGGACCGGGGAGCTGTTTTTT. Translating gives CASSGLGLAGGTGELFF.

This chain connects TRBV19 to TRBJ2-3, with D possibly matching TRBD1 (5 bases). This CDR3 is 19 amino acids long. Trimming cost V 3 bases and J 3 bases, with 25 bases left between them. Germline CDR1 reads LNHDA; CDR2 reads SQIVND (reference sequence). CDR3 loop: CASSIPDTVARSPTDTQYF. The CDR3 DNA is TGTGCCAGTAGTATCCCGGACACGGTCGCGCGGAGCCCGACAGATACGCAGTATTTT.

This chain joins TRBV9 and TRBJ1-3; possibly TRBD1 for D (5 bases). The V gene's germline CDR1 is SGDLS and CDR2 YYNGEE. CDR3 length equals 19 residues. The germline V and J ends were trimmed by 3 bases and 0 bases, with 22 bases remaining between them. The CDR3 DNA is TGTGCCAGCAGCGCGACTTTTGGGGCAGCAACTTACTCTGGAAACACCATATATTTT. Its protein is CASSATFGAATYSGNTIYF.

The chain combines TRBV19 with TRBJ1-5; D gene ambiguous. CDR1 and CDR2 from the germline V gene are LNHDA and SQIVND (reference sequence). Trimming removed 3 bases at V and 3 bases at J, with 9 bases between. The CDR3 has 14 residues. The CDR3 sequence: CASSMTQFNQPQHF. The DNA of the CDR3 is TGTGCCAGTAGTATGACACAGTTCAATCAGCCCCAGCATTTT.

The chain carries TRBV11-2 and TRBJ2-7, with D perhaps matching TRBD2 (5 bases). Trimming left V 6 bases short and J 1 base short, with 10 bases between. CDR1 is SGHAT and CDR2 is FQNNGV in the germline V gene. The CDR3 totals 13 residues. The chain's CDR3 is CASSATGSYEQYF. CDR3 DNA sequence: TGTGCCAGCAGTGCCACGGGGTCCTACGAGCAGTACTTC.

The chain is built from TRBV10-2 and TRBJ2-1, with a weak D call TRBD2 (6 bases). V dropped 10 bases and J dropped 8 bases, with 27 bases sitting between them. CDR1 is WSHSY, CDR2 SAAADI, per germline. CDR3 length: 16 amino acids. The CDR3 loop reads CATRRYHASVGDEQFF. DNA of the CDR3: TGCGCCACTCGGCGCTACCACGCTAGCGTAGGGGATGAGCAGTTCTTC.

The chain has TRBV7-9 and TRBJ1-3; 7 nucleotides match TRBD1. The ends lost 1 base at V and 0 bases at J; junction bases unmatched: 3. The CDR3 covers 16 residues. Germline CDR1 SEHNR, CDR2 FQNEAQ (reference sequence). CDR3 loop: CASSLGRGYSGNTIYF. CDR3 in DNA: TGTGCCAGCAGCTTAGGCAGGGGGTACTCTGGAAACACCATATATTTT.

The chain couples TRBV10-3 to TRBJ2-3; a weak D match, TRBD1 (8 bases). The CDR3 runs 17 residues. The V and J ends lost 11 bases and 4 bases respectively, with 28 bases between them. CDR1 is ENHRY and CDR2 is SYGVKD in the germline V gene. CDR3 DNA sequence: TGTGCCTCCGCTGGGACAGGAAACCGAGCGGGACCAGATACGCAGTATTTT. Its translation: CASAGTGNRAGPDTQYF.

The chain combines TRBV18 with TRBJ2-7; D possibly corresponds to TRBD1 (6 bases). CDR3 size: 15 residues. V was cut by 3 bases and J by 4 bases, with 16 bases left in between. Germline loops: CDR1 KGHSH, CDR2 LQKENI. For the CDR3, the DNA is TGTGCCAGCTCACCCGGGACATATAAGAGTTACGAGCAGTACTTC. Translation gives CASSPGTYKSYEQYF.

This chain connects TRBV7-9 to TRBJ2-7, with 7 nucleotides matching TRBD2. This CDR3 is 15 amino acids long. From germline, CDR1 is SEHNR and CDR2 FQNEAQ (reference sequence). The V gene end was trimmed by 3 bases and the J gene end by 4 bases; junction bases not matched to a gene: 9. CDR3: CASSLWTRKSYEQYF. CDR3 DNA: TGTGCCAGCAGCTTGTGGACTAGAAAGTCGTACGAGCAGTACTTC.

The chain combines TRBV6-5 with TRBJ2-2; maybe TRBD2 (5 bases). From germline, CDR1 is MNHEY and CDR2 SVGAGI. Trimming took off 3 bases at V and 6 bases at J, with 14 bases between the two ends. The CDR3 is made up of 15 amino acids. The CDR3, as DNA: TGTGCCAGCAGTTATGCTAGCCCACGCCCCGGGGAGCTGTTTTTT. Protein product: CASSYASPRPGELFF.

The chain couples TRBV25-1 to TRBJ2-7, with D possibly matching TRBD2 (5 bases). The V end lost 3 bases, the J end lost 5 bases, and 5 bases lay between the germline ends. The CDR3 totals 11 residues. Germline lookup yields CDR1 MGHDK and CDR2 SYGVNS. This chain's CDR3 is CASSERDEQYF. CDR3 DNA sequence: TGTGCCAGCAGTGAGAGGGACGAGCAGTACTTC.

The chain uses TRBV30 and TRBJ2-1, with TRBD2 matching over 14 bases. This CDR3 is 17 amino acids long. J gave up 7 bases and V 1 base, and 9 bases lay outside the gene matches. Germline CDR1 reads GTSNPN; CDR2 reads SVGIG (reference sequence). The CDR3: CAWSAGTSGSQWNEQFF. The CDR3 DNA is TGTGCCTGGAGTGCAGGGACTAGCGGGAGCCAATGGAATGAGCAGTTCTTC.